The 21 T cell receptor beta chains in this list originate from one sample, sequenced in a study of T cells in Graves' hyperthyroidism and ophthalmopathy. Amplification of TCR beta CDR3 regions used RNA as the template. The HTBI primer set was used in a first-round RT-PCR of the TCR CDR3. TCRdb re-derived calls from the multiplex PCR reads in MiXCR, one entry per CDR3 protein. Here the sample spans about 260,000 distinct CDR3 sequences, around a quarter being singletons. Sequenced: blood. Receptors were obtained from a man aged 35-49 years with Graves' hyperthyroidism that later progressed to Graves' ophthalmopathy.

The chain carries TRBV7-8 and TRBJ2-7; possible D gene TRBD1, 6 bases. Deletions cut 5 bases from V and 3 bases from J, with 14 bases between. Germline V gene lookup returns CDR1 SGHVS and CDR2 FQNEAQ. The CDR3 consists of 14 residues. In nucleotides, the CDR3 is TGTGCCAGCAGCCAAACAGGGCTATACTACGAGCAGTACTTC. The encoded protein is CASSQTGLYYEQYF.

V and J are TRBV12-3 or TRBV12-4 and TRBJ1-3; no clear D. The CDR3 totals 11 residues. V shed 5 bases and J shed 6 bases, with 5 bases lying between them. CDR3 sequence (DNA): TGTGCCAGCAGTGACTCAAACACCATATATTTT. This translates into CASSDSNTIYF.

This clonotype was observed many times. The chain combines TRBV15 with TRBJ2-7, with D perhaps TRBD1 (6 bases). The CDR3 covers 12 residues. V was pared by 3 bases and J by 5 bases, with 8 bases between. CDR1 and CDR2 (germline): LNHNV, YYDKDF (reference sequence). The CDR3: CATSSRQDEQYF. CDR3 in DNA: TGTGCCACCAGCAGCCGACAGGACGAGCAGTACTTC. The whole variable domain, remainder taken from reference TRBV15 and TRBJ2-7, is DAMVIQNPRYQVTQFGKPVTLSCSQTLNHNVMYWYQQKSSQAPKLLFHYYDKDFNNEADTPDNFQSRRPNTSFCFLDIRSPGLGDTAMYLCATSSRQDEQYFGPGTRLTVT.

This clonotype appeared many times. The CDR3 is CASRRKLKGIGGYTF. The CDR3 DNA sequence: TGTGCCAGCAGACGCAAATTGAAAGGGATAGGTGGCTACACCTTC. V gene TRBV25-1 combines with J gene TRBJ1-2; no clear D. CDR3 size: 15 residues. V lost 6 bases to trimming and J lost 7 bases, with 21 bases between them. Looked up from germline, CDR1 is MGHDK and CDR2 is SYGVNS.

This clonotype was seen a few times. The CDR3 nucleotides read TGTGCCAGCAGCACCTATCTGGGTCCGGGAGCTTTCTTT. Its translation is CASSTYLGPGAFF. The chain uses TRBV6-5 and TRBJ1-1; no firm D call. Trimming took off 6 bases at V and 10 bases at J, with 18 bases between the two ends. The germline V gene has CDR1 MNHEY and CDR2 SVGAGI. This CDR3 has 13 amino acids.

This clonotype was detected many times. The genes are TRBV4-2 and TRBJ1-2, with 9 bases fitting TRBD1. Germline trimming cut 5 bases from V and 4 bases from J; bases unmatched to any gene: 14. In germline, CDR1 is LGHNA, CDR2 YNFKEQ. CDR3 length: 17 amino acids. The CDR3 sequence is CASSARDRVYSVYGYTF. CDR3 nucleotide sequence: TGTGCCAGCAGCGCCCGGGACAGGGTTTACTCCGTCTATGGCTACACCTTC.

The chain's CDR3 is CASSYSLDRGQYEQYF. The CDR3, as DNA: TGTGCCAGCAGTTACTCACTGGACAGGGGGCAATACGAGCAGTACTTC. The chain uses TRBV6-2 or TRBV6-3 and TRBJ2-7; 11 nucleotides match TRBD1. The CDR3 has 16 residues. Germline CDR1 is MNHEY and CDR2 is SVGEGT. The V gene end was trimmed by 0 bases and the J gene end by 4 bases; junction bases not matched to a gene: 5.

This clonotype was detected many times. The rearrangement uses TRBV12-3 or TRBV12-4 and TRBJ2-7; the D gene could be TRBD1 or TRBD2 (5 bases each). Trimming shortened V by 7 bases and J by 5 bases, and 18 bases separated the two germline ends. CDR3 length equals 14 residues. The CDR3 coding sequence is TGTGCCAGCACCACATCGGGACGCAACAACGAGCAGTACTTC. Amino acids: CASTTSGRNNEQYF.

This clonotype came up many times. The chain combines TRBV11-3 with TRBJ2-5; the D gene is possibly TRBD1 (5 bases). V lost 5 bases, J lost 4 bases, and 14 bases lay in between. Per germline, CDR1 SGHNT and CDR2 YENEEA. This CDR3 is built from 14 residues. CDR3 region: CASSHPGKGETQYF. DNA of the CDR3: TGTGCCAGCAGCCACCCAGGGAAAGGAGAGACCCAGTACTTC.

This clonotype was detected ten times or more. The J gene is TRBJ2-7, the V gene TRBV12-3 or TRBV12-4; no clear D gene. This CDR3 region has 14 residues. Trimming took off 8 bases at V and 7 bases at J, with 21 bases between the two ends. The CDR3 region is CASGKDSKLGEQYF. DNA for the CDR3: TGTGCCAGCGGGAAAGACTCCAAATTGGGGGAGCAGTACTTC.

The V and J genes are TRBV27 and TRBJ1-1; D unclear. Germline CDR1 reads MNHEY; CDR2 reads SMNVEV (reference sequence). Trimming took 5 bases from V and 4 from J, leaving 11 bases between them. This CDR3 region has 13 residues. This CDR3 is CASSASGFTEAFF. CDR3 nucleotides: TGTGCCAGCAGTGCCTCGGGGTTCACTGAAGCTTTCTTT.

The sample holds many counts of this clonotype. The CDR3 reads CASSLTSARETQYF. For the CDR3, the DNA is TGTGCCAGCAGTTTGACTAGCGCAAGGGAGACCCAGTACTTC. The V and J genes are TRBV12-3 or TRBV12-4 and TRBJ2-5, with 8 bases lining up with TRBD2. The CDR3 totals 14 residues. V shed 3 bases and J 5 bases; nucleotides not matched to a gene: 5.

There are many counts of this clonotype. The rearrangement joins TRBV29-1 to TRBJ2-5; 10 nucleotides line up with TRBD1. The V segment lost 6 bases and the J segment 4 bases; nucleotides outside the gene matches: 5. The CDR3 spans 13 residues. Germline assignment: CDR1 SQVTM and CDR2 ANQGSEA. The CDR3 DNA reads as TGCAGCGTAAGGACAGGGGGACGAGAGACCCAGTACTTC. Its protein product is CSVRTGGRETQYF.

The chain recombines TRBV29-1 with TRBJ1-5; D gene unclear. Germline-derived CDR1 and CDR2 are SQVTM and ANQGSEA. V gave up 1 base and J gave up 6 bases, with 7 bases separating them. The CDR3 runs 12 residues. The CDR3 region has the DNA TGCAGCGTTGAAGTAGGAGGTCAGCCCCAGCATTTT. Translating it yields CSVEVGGQPQHF.

This clonotype came up many times. This chain links TRBV27 with TRBJ1-2; D is unresolved. Trimming pared 1 base from V and 0 bases from J, leaving 9 bases between. The CDR3 runs to 15 residues. Germline V gene lookup returns CDR1 MNHEY and CDR2 SMNVEV (reference sequence). CDR3 sequence reads: CASSLFPLANYGYTF. The CDR3 bases are TGTGCCAGCAGTTTATTTCCGTTAGCTAACTATGGCTACACCTTC.

V gene TRBV29-1 combines with J gene TRBJ2-7, with no clear D. The CDR3 runs 13 residues. Germline V CDR1 and CDR2: SQVTM, ANQGSEA. V lost 1 base to trimming and J lost 3 bases, with 10 bases between them. The CDR3 region is CSVEGAALYEQYF. The CDR3 coding sequence is TGCAGCGTTGAAGGAGCAGCCCTCTACGAGCAGTACTTC.

This clonotype was recorded at least ten times. The V gene is TRBV19, the J gene TRBJ2-4; the D gene is possibly TRBD2 (5 bases). V lost 3 bases and J 0 bases, leaving 12 bases between the germline ends. Germline V gene data show CDR1 as LNHDA and CDR2 as SQIVND (reference sequence). This CDR3 comprises 16 residues. In DNA form, the CDR3 reads TGTGCCAGTAGTATTTCAAAAGGACTAGCCAAAAACATTCAGTACTTC. As protein: CASSISKGLAKNIQYF.

This clonotype has a count of ten or more. This chain uses TRBV4-1 with TRBJ2-5; tentative D call: TRBD2 (5 bases). The V and J ends lost 7 bases and 5 bases respectively, with 20 bases between them. CDR1 and CDR2 (germline): MGHRA, YSYEKL. There are 15 residues in the CDR3. This CDR3 is CASTRRAVVAETQYF. The CDR3 coding sequence is TGCGCCAGCACCCGGCGAGCGGTAGTTGCGGAGACCCAGTACTTC.

This rearrangement joins TRBV6-1 to TRBJ1-2; 7 nucleotides match TRBD1. The germline V gene has CDR1 MNHNS and CDR2 SASEGT. Germline trimming cut 5 bases from V and 4 bases from J; bases unmatched to any gene: 7. The CDR3 contains 14 residues. The CDR3 coding sequence is TGTGCCAGCAGTCGAGGAAGGGGGCTCTATGGCTACACCTTC. Protein sequence: CASSRGRGLYGYTF.

This clonotype was seen many times. This sequence joins TRBV6-4 and TRBJ1-1; D call uncertain. Trimming took 7 bases from V and 6 from J, leaving 27 bases between them. The germline V gene has CDR1 MRHNA and CDR2 SNTAGT. The CDR3 covers 17 residues. CDR3 residues: CASTQWPPPRRFAEAFF. The CDR3 region has the DNA TGTGCCAGCACCCAGTGGCCTCCACCGCGGCGGTTCGCTGAAGCTTTCTTT.

The gene calls are TRBV20-1 and TRBJ2-5; 8 bases are shared with TRBD2. Per germline, CDR1 DFQATT and CDR2 SNEGSKA (reference sequence). Trimming cost V 5 bases and J 1 base; bases outside gene matches: 6. CDR3 size: 14 residues. The CDR3 is CSARTSRAQETQYF. CDR3 coding DNA: TGCAGTGCTCGGACTAGCAGGGCCCAAGAGACCCAGTACTTC.